This TCR beta chain was documented in a study of technical replicates of blood from a handful of donors. This clone showed up just once. Method: immunoSEQ multiplex PCR; TCRdb's copy keeps in-frame clones and lacks some. The sample shows around 68,000 clones, 95% to 97% of them seen only once. Sample: T cells isolated from PBMCs. The source of this sequence is a human donor in good health.

CDR3 loop: CASSYQDSFHTEAFF. The DNA for the CDR3 is TGTGCCAGCAGTTACCAGGACAGTTTCCACACTGAAGCTTTCTTT. The chain carries TRBV6-5 and TRBJ1-1, with a weak D call TRBD1 (6 bases). Per the germline V gene, CDR1 is MNHEY and CDR2 is SVGAGI. V gave up 2 bases and J gave up 3 bases, with 13 bases separating them. The CDR3 contains 15 residues.